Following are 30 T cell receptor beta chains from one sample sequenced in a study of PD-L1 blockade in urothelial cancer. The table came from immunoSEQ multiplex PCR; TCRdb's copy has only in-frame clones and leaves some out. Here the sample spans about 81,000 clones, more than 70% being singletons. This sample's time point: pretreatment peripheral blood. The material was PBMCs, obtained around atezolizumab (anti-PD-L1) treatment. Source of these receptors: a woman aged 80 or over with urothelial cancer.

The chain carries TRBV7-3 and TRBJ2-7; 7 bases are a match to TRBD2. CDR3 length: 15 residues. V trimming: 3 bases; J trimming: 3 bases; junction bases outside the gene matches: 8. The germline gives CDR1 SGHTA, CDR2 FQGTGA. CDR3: CASSLASGPLYEQYF. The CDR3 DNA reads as TGTGCCAGCAGCTTGGCTAGCGGCCCCCTCTACGAGCAGTACTTC.

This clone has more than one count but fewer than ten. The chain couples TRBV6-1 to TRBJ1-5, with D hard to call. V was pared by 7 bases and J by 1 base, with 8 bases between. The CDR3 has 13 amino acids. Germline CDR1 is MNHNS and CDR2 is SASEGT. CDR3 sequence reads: CASKEASNQPQHF. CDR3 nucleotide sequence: TGTGCCAGCAAGGAGGCCAGCAATCAGCCCCAGCATTTT.

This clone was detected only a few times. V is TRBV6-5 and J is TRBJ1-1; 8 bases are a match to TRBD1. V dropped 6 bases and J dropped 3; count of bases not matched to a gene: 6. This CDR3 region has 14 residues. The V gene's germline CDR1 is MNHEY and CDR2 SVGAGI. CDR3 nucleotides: TGTGCCAGCAGGCCCTCGGACAGGGACACTGAAGCTTTCTTT. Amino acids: CASRPSDRDTEAFF.

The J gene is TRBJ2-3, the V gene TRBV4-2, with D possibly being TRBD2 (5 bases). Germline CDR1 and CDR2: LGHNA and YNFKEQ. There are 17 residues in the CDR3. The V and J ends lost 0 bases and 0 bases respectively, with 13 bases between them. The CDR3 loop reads CASSQDNQAESTDTQYF. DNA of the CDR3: TGTGCCAGCAGCCAAGATAACCAAGCGGAGAGCACAGATACGCAGTATTTT.

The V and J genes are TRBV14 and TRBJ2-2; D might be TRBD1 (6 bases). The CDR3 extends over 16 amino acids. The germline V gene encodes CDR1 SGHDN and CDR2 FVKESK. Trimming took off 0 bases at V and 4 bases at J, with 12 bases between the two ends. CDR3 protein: CASSQDGTRVTGELFF. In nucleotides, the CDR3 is TGTGCCAGCAGCCAAGATGGGACACGTGTCACCGGGGAGCTGTTTTTT.

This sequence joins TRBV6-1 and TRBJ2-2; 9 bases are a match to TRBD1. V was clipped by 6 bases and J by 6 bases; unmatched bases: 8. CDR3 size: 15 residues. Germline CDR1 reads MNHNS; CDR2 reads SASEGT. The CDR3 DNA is TGTGCCAGCAGAGAATCACAGGGGGCGGCCGGGGAGCTGTTTTTT. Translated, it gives CASRESQGAAGELFF.

DNA for the CDR3: TGTGCCAGCAGTCGGGGGACGATGAACACTGAAGCTTTCTTT. Its protein is CASSRGTMNTEAFF. The chain joins TRBV6-5 to TRBJ1-1, with D possibly matching TRBD1 (5 bases). Between the trimmed V and J ends, which lost 5 bases and 0 bases, there was a span of 10 bases. The CDR3 is made up of 14 amino acids. Germline CDR1 and CDR2: MNHEY and SVGAGI.

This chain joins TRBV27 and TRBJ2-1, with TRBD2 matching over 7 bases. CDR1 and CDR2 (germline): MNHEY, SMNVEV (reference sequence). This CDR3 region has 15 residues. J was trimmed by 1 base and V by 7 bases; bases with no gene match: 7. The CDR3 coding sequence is TGTGCCAGCACCGCTCGGACTAGTTCCTACAATGAGCAGTTCTTC. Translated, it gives CASTARTSSYNEQFF.

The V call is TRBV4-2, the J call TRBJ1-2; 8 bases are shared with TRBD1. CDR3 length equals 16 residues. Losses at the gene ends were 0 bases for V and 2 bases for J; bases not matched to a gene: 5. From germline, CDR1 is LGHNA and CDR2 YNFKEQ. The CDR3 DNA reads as TGTGCCAGCAGCCAAGAGGGACAGGAGCCCAACTATGGCTACACCTTC. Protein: CASSQEGQEPNYGYTF.

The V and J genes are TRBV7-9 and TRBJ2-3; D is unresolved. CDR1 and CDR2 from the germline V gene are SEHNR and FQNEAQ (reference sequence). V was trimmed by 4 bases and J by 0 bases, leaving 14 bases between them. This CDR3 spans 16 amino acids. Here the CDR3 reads CASSSGSFSSTDTQYF. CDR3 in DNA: TGTGCCAGCAGCTCGGGTAGCTTCTCTAGCACAGATACGCAGTATTTT.

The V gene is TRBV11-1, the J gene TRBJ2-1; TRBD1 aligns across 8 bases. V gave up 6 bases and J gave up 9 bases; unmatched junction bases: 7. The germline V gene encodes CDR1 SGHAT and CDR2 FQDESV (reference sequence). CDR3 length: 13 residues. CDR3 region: CASSYGQGGEQFF. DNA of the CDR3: TGTGCCAGCAGTTATGGACAGGGTGGTGAGCAGTTCTTC. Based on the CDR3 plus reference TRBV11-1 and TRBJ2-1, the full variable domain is EAEVAQSPRYKITEKSQAVAFWCDPISGHATLYWYRQILGQGPELLVQFQDESVVDDSQLPKDRFSAERLKGVDSTLKIQPAELGDSAMYLCASSYGQGGEQFFGPGTRLTVL.

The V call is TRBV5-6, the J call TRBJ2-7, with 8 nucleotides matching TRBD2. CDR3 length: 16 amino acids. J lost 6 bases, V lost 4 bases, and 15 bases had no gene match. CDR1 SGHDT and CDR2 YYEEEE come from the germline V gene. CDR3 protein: CASSPVGAGGPFEQYF. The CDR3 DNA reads TGTGCCAGCAGCCCGGTCGGTGCGGGAGGTCCCTTCGAGCAGTACTTC.

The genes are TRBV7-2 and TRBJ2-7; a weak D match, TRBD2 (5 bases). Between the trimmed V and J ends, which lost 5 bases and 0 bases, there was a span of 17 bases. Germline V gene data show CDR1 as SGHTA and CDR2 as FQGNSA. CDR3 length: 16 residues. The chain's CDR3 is CASSPSRRAGSYEQYF. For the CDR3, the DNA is TGTGCCAGCAGCCCTAGCAGGCGGGCAGGCTCCTACGAGCAGTACTTC.

CDR3 sequence reads: CASRLTGSSYEQYF. As DNA, the CDR3 is TGTGCCAGCAGACTAACAGGGAGCTCCTACGAGCAGTACTTC. V usage is TRBV28 and J usage is TRBJ2-7; perhaps TRBD1 as D (6 bases). Looked up from germline, CDR1 is MDHEN and CDR2 is SYDVKM. There are 14 residues in the CDR3. The germline V and J ends were trimmed by 6 bases and 0 bases, with 12 bases remaining between them.

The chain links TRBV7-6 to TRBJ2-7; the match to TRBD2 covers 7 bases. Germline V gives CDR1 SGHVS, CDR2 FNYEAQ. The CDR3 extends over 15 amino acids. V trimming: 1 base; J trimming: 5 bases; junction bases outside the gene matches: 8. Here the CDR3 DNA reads TGTGCCAGCAGCTTAGTCGCGGGAGAGGTGGACGAGCAGTACTTC. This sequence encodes CASSLVAGEVDEQYF.

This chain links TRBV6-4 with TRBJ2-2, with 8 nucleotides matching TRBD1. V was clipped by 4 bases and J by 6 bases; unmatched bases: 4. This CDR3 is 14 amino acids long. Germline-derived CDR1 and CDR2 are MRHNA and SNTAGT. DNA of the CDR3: TGTGCCAGCAGTGCCGGACAGGGCGCCGGGGAGCTGTTTTTT. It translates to CASSAGQGAGELFF.

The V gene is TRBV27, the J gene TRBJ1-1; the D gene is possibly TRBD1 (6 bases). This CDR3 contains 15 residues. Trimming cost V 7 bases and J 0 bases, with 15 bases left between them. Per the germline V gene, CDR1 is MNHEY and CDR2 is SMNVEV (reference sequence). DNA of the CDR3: TGTGCCAGCAAAACAGGGTTTAACATGAACACTGAAGCTTTCTTT. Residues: CASKTGFNMNTEAFF.

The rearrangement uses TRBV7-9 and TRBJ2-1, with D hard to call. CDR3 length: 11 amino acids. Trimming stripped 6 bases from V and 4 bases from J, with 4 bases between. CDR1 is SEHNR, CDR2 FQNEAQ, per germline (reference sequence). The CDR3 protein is CASRTYNEQFF. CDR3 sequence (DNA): TGTGCCAGCAGAACTTACAATGAGCAGTTCTTC.

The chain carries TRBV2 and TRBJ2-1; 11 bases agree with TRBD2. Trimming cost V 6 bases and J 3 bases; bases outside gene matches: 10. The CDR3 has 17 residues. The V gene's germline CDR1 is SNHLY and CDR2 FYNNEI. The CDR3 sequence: CASRELAGETFYNEQFF. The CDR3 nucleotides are TGTGCCAGCAGGGAACTAGCGGGAGAGACCTTCTACAATGAGCAGTTCTTC.

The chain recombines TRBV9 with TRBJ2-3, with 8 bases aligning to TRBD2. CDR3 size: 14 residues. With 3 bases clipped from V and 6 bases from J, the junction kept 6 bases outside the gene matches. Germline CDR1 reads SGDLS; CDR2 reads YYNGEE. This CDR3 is CASSGTSPSDTQYF. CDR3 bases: TGTGCCAGCAGCGGGACTAGCCCCTCGGATACGCAGTATTTT.

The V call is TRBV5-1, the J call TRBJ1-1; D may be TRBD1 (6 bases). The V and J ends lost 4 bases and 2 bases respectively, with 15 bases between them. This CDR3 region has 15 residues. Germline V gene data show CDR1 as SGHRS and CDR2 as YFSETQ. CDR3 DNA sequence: TGCGCCAGCAGCCTAATACAGGGTTCTAACACTGAAGCTTTCTTT. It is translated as CASSLIQGSNTEAFF.

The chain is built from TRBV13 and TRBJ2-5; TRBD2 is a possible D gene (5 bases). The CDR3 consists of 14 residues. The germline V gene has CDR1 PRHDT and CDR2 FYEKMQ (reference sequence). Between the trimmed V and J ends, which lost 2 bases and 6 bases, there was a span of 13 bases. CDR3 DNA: TGTGCCAGCAGCTTATCCGGGAAAATACAGACCCAGTACTTC. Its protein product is CASSLSGKIQTQYF.

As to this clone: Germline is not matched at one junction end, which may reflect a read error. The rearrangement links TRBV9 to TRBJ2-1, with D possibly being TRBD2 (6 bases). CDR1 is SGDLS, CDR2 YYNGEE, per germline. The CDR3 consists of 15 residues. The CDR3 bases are TGTGCCAGCAACGTAGGTGGGGAGGCCCCCTTTGAGCAGTTCTTC. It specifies CASNVGGEAPFEQFF.

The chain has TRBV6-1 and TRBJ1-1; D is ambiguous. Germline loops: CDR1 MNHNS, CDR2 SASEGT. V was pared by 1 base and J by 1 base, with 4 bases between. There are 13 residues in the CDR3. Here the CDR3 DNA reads TGTGCCAGCAGTGAAGAGCCGAACACTGAAGCTTTCTTT. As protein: CASSEEPNTEAFF.

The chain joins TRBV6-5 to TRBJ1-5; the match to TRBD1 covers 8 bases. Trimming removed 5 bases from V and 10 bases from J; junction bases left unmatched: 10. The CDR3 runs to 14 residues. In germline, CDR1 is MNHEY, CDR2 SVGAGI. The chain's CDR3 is CASSTGQGSDPQHF. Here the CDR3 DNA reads TGTGCCAGCAGTACCGGACAGGGCTCGGATCCCCAGCATTTT.

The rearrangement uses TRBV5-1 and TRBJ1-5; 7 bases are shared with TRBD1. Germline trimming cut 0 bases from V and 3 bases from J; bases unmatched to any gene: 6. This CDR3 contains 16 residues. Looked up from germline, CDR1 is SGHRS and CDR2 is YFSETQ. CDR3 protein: CASSLGQGAHNQPQHF. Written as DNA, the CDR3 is TGCGCCAGCAGCTTGGGACAGGGAGCGCACAATCAGCCCCAGCATTTT.

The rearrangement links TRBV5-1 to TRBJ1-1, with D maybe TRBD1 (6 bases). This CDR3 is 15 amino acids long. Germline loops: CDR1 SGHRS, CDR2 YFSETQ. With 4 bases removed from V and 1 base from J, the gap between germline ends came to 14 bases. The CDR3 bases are TGCGCCAGCAGCGGGACGGGACAATCGAACACTGAAGCTTTCTTT. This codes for CASSGTGQSNTEAFF.

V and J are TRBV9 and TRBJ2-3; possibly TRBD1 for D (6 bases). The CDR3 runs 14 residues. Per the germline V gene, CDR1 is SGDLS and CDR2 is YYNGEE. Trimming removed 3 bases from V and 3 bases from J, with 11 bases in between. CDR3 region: CASSGGGWTDTQYF. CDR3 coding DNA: TGTGCCAGCAGCGGTGGGGGCTGGACAGATACGCAGTATTTT.

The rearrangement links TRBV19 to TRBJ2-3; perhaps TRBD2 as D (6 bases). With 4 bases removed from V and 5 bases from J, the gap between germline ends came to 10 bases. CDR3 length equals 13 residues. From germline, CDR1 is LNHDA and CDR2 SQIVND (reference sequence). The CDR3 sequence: CASSSGIRDTQYF. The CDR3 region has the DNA TGTGCCAGTAGTAGCGGGATCAGAGATACGCAGTATTTT.

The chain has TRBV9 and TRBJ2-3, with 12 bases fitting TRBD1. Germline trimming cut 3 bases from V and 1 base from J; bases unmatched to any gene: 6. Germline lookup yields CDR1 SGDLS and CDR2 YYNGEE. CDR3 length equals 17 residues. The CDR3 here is CASSAGTGGGGTDTQYF. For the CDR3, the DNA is TGTGCCAGCAGCGCCGGGACAGGGGGCGGAGGCACAGATACGCAGTATTTT.